This entry describes one T cell receptor (beta chain). As yet, its antigen is unknown. The V segment lost 5 bases and the J segment 3 bases; nucleotides outside the gene matches: 6. CDR1 SGHNT and CDR2 YENEEA come from the germline V gene. CDR3 size: 14 residues. This record belongs to a study of cytomegalovirus exposure and HLA in healthy donors. General study findings and limits: TCR sequences were mostly rare, though some public TCRs occurred in many donors. In a later analysis, specific HLA alleles were associated with 15,000 to 20,000 TCR beta sequences at a 0.05 false discovery rate. Using the classifier, cytomegalovirus status was reportedly diagnosed with high specificity and sensitivity. Later genetic work tied a missense DCLRE1C variant to beta-chain V and J trimming.

Use of 60 Vbeta and 13 Jbeta primers characterized the PCR. Sequenced by immunoSEQ multiplex PCR; TCRdb stores in-frame clones only, minus some. This table holds about 260,000 clones, roughly four fifths found once. The chain combines TRBV11-3 with TRBJ1-1, with 7 bases aligning to TRBD1. The TCR sequence derives from a woman aged 40 to 50 in good health and CMV-seropositive. Material: PBMCs. The CDR3 protein is CASSAGGSHTEAFF. CDR3 coding DNA: TGTGCCAGCAGCGCAGGGGGATCTCACACTGAAGCTTTCTTT.